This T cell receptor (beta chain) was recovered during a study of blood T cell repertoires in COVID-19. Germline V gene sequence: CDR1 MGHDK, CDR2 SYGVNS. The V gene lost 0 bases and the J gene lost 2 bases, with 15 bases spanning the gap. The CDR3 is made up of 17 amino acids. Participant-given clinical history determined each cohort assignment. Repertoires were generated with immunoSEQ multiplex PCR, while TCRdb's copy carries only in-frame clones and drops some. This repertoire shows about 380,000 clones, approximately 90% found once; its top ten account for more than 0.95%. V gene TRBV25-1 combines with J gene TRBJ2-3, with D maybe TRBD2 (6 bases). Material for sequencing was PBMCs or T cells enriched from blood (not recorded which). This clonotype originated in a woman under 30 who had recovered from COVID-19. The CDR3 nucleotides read TGTGCCAGCAGTGAATATGCCGGTGGGGGGACCACAGATACGCAGTATTTT. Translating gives CASSEYAGGGTTDTQYF.